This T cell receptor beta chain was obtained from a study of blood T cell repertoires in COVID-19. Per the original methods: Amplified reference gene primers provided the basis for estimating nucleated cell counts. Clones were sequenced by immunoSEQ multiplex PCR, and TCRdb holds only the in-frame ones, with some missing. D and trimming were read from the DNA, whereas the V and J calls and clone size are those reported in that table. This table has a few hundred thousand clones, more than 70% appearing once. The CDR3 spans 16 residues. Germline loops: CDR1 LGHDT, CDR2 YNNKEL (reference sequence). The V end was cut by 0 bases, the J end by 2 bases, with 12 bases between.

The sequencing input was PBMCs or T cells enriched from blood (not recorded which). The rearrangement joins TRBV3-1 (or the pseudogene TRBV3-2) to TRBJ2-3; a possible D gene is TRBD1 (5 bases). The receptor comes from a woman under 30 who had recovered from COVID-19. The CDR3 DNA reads TGTGCCAGCAGCCAAGATATCAGGGCTTACACAGATACGCAGTATTTT. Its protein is CASSQDIRAYTDTQYF.